What follows describes a single T cell receptor (beta chain). Assay used: immunoSEQ multiplex PCR; TCRdb lists only in-frame clones, some missing. The profile shows some 180,000 clones, 75% to 90% of them singletons. These data belong to a study of blood T cell repertoires in COVID-19. This TCR came from a woman aged 35 to 49 with COVID-19, enrolled during active disease. Sequenced input: peripheral blood.

For the CDR3, the DNA is TGTGCCAGCAGCTGGGACAGGAAGGCGCGGAATGAGCAGTTCTTC. Its protein product is CASSWDRKARNEQFF. The V call is TRBV7-9, the J call TRBJ2-1, with 8 bases matching TRBD1. Germline V gene lookup returns CDR1 SEHNR and CDR2 FQNEAQ (reference sequence). The CDR3 spans 15 residues. The V and J ends lost 4 bases and 7 bases, in that order; junction bases with no gene match: 9.